Here is one T cell receptor beta chain with its context. The antigen remains unidentified. This sample was taken from a study of T cell repertoires in cytomegalovirus infection. About the study: Matching HLA type and CMV infection were both indicated by public TCR beta signatures.

The germline V and J ends were trimmed by 1 base and 4 bases, with 17 bases remaining between them. This CDR3 has 16 amino acids. The germline CDR1 and CDR2 sequences are SGHVS and FNYEAQ. Study results and caveats: Clonotype analysis showed dominance of the ex vivo response by HLA-C-restricted CMV-specific TCR beta clonotypes. Cumulative public TCR beta family frequency identified carriers of CMV plus the relevant HLA.

In TCRdb, the reads were re-called with MiXCR into one record per CDR3 protein. The sample lists 640,000 or so distinct CDR3 sequences, roughly a third occurring once. This material consisted of cultured PBMCs, taken from culture after CMV antigen stimulation. The chain recombines TRBV7-6 with TRBJ2-7; the D call may be TRBD1 or TRBD2 (5 bases each). The origin of this receptor is a human donor in good health (CMV status not recorded). Some clones in this sample may be carry-over from other donors' samples. CDR3 protein: CASSLGDLVVGYEQYF. The CDR3 DNA reads TGTGCCAGCAGCTTAGGGGACCTCGTTGTCGGGTACGAGCAGTACTTC. Drawing the rest from reference TRBV7-6 and TRBJ2-7, the complete variable domain is GAGVSQSPRYKVTKRGQDVALRCDPISGHVSLYWYRQALGQGPEFLTYFNYEAQQDKSGLPNDRFSAERPEGSISTLTIQRTEQRDSAMYRCASSLGDLVVGYEQYFGPGTRLTVT.